The rows below give T cell receptor beta chains drawn from one sample of a study of shared clonotypes between healthy human individuals. TCRdb's copy holds only in-frame clones and misses some; the assay was immunoSEQ multiplex PCR. There are a few million clones in the sample; 85% to 95% occur only once, and about 0.41% lies in the top ten. Sample: naive CD4+ T cells from PBMCs. The receptors here all came from a man aged 18 to 30 in good health. Some clones in this sample may be carry-over from other donors' samples. The CDR3 runs from the conserved cysteine through the conserved F or W. Fields, in order: V gene, CDR3 length, D gene, clone size, J gene, CDR3 DNA, CDR3 protein. The D gene is left open where the match is weak. Rows give clone size only sometimes, using once, few, many, or a class for an expanded clone.

v_call: TRBV19; cdr3_length: 15; d_call: TRBD1; clone_size: NA; j_call: TRBJ2-5; cdr3_nt: TGTGCCAGTAGTATCCGAAGGGGGCTGCCCGAGACCCAGTACTTC; cdr3_aa: CASSIRRGLPETQYF
v_call: TRBV6-5; cdr3_length: 14; d_call: NA; clone_size: NA; j_call: TRBJ1-1; cdr3_nt: TGTGCCAGCAGTTACGGACGGGCGAACACTGAAGCTTTCTTT; cdr3_aa: CASSYGRANTEAFF
v_call: TRBV5-4; cdr3_length: 14; d_call: NA; clone_size: NA; j_call: TRBJ2-7; cdr3_nt: TGTGCCAGCAGTACGCAAGGGCCCCCCTACGAGCAGTACTTC; cdr3_aa: CASSTQGPPYEQYF
v_call: TRBV2; cdr3_length: 15; d_call: TRBD1; clone_size: NA; j_call: TRBJ1-1; cdr3_nt: TGTGCCAGCACCCGGGACAGGGGGCGACGAACTGAAGCTTTCTTT; cdr3_aa: CASTRDRGRRTEAFF
v_call: TRBV7-3; cdr3_length: 17; d_call: TRBD2; clone_size: once; j_call: TRBJ2-2; cdr3_nt: TGTGCCAGCAGCTTAAAAGCCTCTGACGGGAGGGCCGGGGAGCTGTTTTTT; cdr3_aa: CASSLKASDGRAGELFF
v_call: TRBV18; cdr3_length: 13; d_call: NA; clone_size: NA; j_call: TRBJ2-3; cdr3_nt: TGTGCCAGCTCACCGATGGGGGTAGATACGCAGTATTTT; cdr3_aa: CASSPMGVDTQYF
v_call: TRBV7-8; cdr3_length: 13; d_call: NA; clone_size: NA; j_call: TRBJ2-7; cdr3_nt: TGTGCCAGCAGCCCCCTCCAGGGCCGGGGGAAGTACTTC; cdr3_aa: CASSPLQGRGKYF
v_call: TRBV27; cdr3_length: 14; d_call: NA; clone_size: NA; j_call: TRBJ2-1; cdr3_nt: TGTGCCAGCAGTTCCGTGAGGCCCTACAATGAGCAGTTCTTC; cdr3_aa: CASSSVRPYNEQFF
v_call: TRBV28; cdr3_length: 15; d_call: TRBD1; clone_size: NA; j_call: TRBJ1-1; cdr3_nt: TGTGCCAGCAGAGTGGGACAGGGGAGATCAACTGAAGCTTTCTTT; cdr3_aa: CASRVGQGRSTEAFF
v_call: TRBV5-1; cdr3_length: 14; d_call: TRBD2; clone_size: once; j_call: TRBJ2-2; cdr3_nt: TGCGCCAGCAGGTCGGGAGGTGGGACCGGGGAGCTGTTTTTT; cdr3_aa: CASRSGGGTGELFF
v_call: TRBV7-3; cdr3_length: 13; d_call: NA; clone_size: few; j_call: TRBJ1-1; cdr3_nt: TGTGCCAGCAGCTCCCAACAGAACACTGAAGCTTTCTTT; cdr3_aa: CASSSQQNTEAFF
v_call: TRBV7-3; cdr3_length: 16; d_call: TRBD2; clone_size: NA; j_call: TRBJ2-2; cdr3_nt: TGTGCCAGCAGCCGGACTAGCGGGAGCCCCCCCGGGGAGCTGTTTTTT; cdr3_aa: CASSRTSGSPPGELFF
v_call: TRBV7-9; cdr3_length: 13; d_call: TRBD1; clone_size: NA; j_call: TRBJ2-7; cdr3_nt: TGTGCCAGCGGGGGACAGGGGACCTACGAGCAGTACTTC; cdr3_aa: CASGGQGTYEQYF
v_call: TRBV2; cdr3_length: 11; d_call: NA; clone_size: NA; j_call: TRBJ2-3; cdr3_nt: TGTGCCAGCAGTGAACTGGATACGCAGTATTTT; cdr3_aa: CASSELDTQYF
v_call: TRBV6-6; cdr3_length: 15; d_call: NA; clone_size: NA; j_call: TRBJ2-7; cdr3_nt: TGTGCCAGCATGCGACAGGCAGGCGGGTACTACGAGCAGTACTTC; cdr3_aa: CASMRQAGGYYEQYF
v_call: TRBV6-1; cdr3_length: 13; d_call: NA; clone_size: NA; j_call: TRBJ2-1; cdr3_nt: TGTGCCAGCAGTGGGGGAATCGTCAATGAGCAGTTCTTC; cdr3_aa: CASSGGIVNEQFF
v_call: TRBV6-5; cdr3_length: 15; d_call: NA; clone_size: NA; j_call: TRBJ2-2; cdr3_nt: TGTGCCACCAGCTACTCCTTTTCCCGGACCGGGGAGCTGTTTTTT; cdr3_aa: CATSYSFSRTGELFF
v_call: TRBV11-2; cdr3_length: 13; d_call: NA; clone_size: NA; j_call: TRBJ2-7; cdr3_nt: TGTGCCAGCAGCTTAGGCAGCTCCTACGAGCAGTACTTC; cdr3_aa: CASSLGSSYEQYF
v_call: TRBV11-1; cdr3_length: 15; d_call: TRBD1; clone_size: NA; j_call: TRBJ1-1; cdr3_nt: TGTGCCAGCAGCCAATTCACAGGGGTGAAGACTGAAGCTTTCTTT; cdr3_aa: CASSQFTGVKTEAFF
v_call: TRBV6-5; cdr3_length: 13; d_call: TRBD2; clone_size: NA; j_call: TRBJ2-7; cdr3_nt: TGTGCCAGCAACAAAGCGGGGGCCTACGAGCAGTACTTC; cdr3_aa: CASNKAGAYEQYF
v_call: TRBV7-9; cdr3_length: 17; d_call: NA; clone_size: NA; j_call: TRBJ2-5; cdr3_nt: TGTGCCAGCAGCTTTGGGACCGGGACCCTTGCTCAAGAGACCCAGTACTTC; cdr3_aa: CASSFGTGTLAQETQYF
v_call: TRBV14; cdr3_length: 15; d_call: TRBD1; clone_size: NA; j_call: TRBJ1-4; cdr3_nt: TGTGCCAGCAGCTACCGGGACAGATTTGGTGAAAAACTGTTTTTT; cdr3_aa: CASSYRDRFGEKLFF
v_call: TRBV6-5; cdr3_length: 13; d_call: NA; clone_size: NA; j_call: TRBJ1-2; cdr3_nt: TGTGCCAGCAGTTACCGTGACAGTAATGGCTACACCTTC; cdr3_aa: CASSYRDSNGYTF
v_call: TRBV10-3; cdr3_length: 13; d_call: NA; clone_size: NA; j_call: TRBJ1-5; cdr3_nt: TGTGCCATCAGCCGGGGGATCAATCAGCCCCAGCATTTT; cdr3_aa: CAISRGINQPQHF
v_call: TRBV10-3; cdr3_length: 17; d_call: TRBD2; clone_size: once; j_call: TRBJ2-5; cdr3_nt: TGTGCCATCAGCACACCGGGGGGGCTAGCGGGTGGGGAGACCCAGTACTTC; cdr3_aa: CAISTPGGLAGGETQYF
v_call: TRBV25-1; cdr3_length: 17; d_call: TRBD1; clone_size: NA; j_call: TRBJ1-2; cdr3_nt: TGTGCCAGCAGTGAATTAGGGTCAGGGGGACGGGGGGAAGGCTACACCTTC; cdr3_aa: CASSELGSGGRGEGYTF